The rows below give T cell receptor beta chains drawn from one sample of a study of blood T cell repertoires in COVID-19. Profiled with immunoSEQ multiplex PCR; TCRdb holds only in-frame clones, not every one. This table has some 230,000 clones, 83% appearing once. Material: peripheral blood. These receptors originate from a woman aged 50 to 60 with acute or convalescent COVID-19. CDR3s include the opening cysteine and the closing phenylalanine or tryptophan. D genes are given only for firm matches. The listing skips clone size in some rows; elsewhere it reads once, few, many or a size class.

J | size | V | D | CDR3 | DNA
TRBJ1-2 | NA | TRBV2 | TRBD1 | CASSERTGIGGYTF | TGTGCCAGCAGTGAGAGGACAGGGATAGGTGGCTACACCTTC
TRBJ1-2 | few | TRBV24-1 | TRBD1 | CATSDGGQGINYGYTF | TGTGCCACCAGTGATGGGGGACAGGGTATCAACTATGGCTACACCTTC
TRBJ2-1 | once | TRBV4-1 | NA | CASSLGNEQFF | TGCGCCAGCAGCCTCGGTAATGAGCAGTTCTTC
TRBJ2-2 | NA | TRBV11-1 | TRBD1 | CASSLVGQPNTGELFF | TGTGCCAGCAGCTTAGTGGGACAGCCCAACACCGGGGAGCTGTTTTTT
TRBJ1-6 | NA | TRBV6-5 | TRBD1 | CASSYSQGARKSPLHF | TGTGCCAGCAGTTACTCACAGGGGGCAAGGAAATCACCCCTCCACTTT
TRBJ2-2 | NA | TRBV27 | TRBD1 | CASSRRQGSTGELFF | TGTGCCAGCAGTCGCAGACAGGGAAGCACCGGGGAGCTGTTTTTT
TRBJ1-2 | NA | TRBV7-2 | NA | CASSLEAGSGYTF | TGTGCCAGCAGCTTAGAAGCAGGGTCTGGCTACACCTTC
TRBJ1-2 | NA | TRBV12-3/TRBV12-4 | TRBD1 | CASSQGAYGYTF | TGTGCCAGCAGCCAGGGGGCCTATGGCTACACCTTC
TRBJ2-1 | NA | TRBV18 | TRBD2 | CASSPTSGRATEQFF | TGTGCCAGCTCACCGACTAGCGGGAGGGCCACTGAGCAGTTCTTC
TRBJ2-1 | NA | TRBV4-1 | TRBD2 | CASSQSGTSGPPGNEQFF | TGCGCCAGCAGCCAGTCCGGGACTAGCGGCCCTCCGGGCAATGAGCAGTTCTTC
TRBJ2-5 | NA | TRBV20-1 | NA | CSASPGGLSETQYF | TGCAGTGCTAGTCCCGGGGGGCTCTCGGAGACCCAGTACTTC
TRBJ1-5 | NA | TRBV24-1 | NA | CATSDSGSRQPQHF | TGTGCCACCAGTGATTCCGGATCGAGGCAGCCCCAGCATTTT
TRBJ1-1 | NA | TRBV9 | NA | CASSAQGWDTEAFF | TGTGCCAGCAGTGCACAGGGTTGGGACACTGAAGCTTTCTTT
TRBJ1-2 | NA | TRBV30 | NA | CAWSVRAGSIYGYTF | TGTGCCTGGAGTGTTCGGGCAGGGTCAATTTATGGCTACACCTTC
TRBJ2-7 | NA | TRBV28 | TRBD2 | CASSSSGRAYEQYF | TGTGCCAGCAGTTCTAGCGGGAGGGCCTACGAGCAGTACTTC
TRBJ1-1 | NA | TRBV6-1 | NA | CASSEGMRAEAFF | TGTGCCAGCAGTGAAGGGATGCGGGCTGAAGCTTTCTTT
TRBJ1-4 | NA | TRBV19 | TRBD1 | CASSMDRTGREKLFF | TGTGCCAGTAGTATGGACAGGACAGGGCGCGAAAAACTGTTTTTT
TRBJ1-3 | NA | TRBV30 | TRBD1 | CAWSGPGTVSGNTIYF | TGTGCCTGGAGTGGTCCCGGGACAGTCTCTGGAAACACCATATATTTT
TRBJ1-6 | once | TRBV6-1 | NA | CASSEGAVANSPLHF | TGTGCCAGCAGTGAAGGGGCAGTCGCTAATTCACCCCTCCACTTT
TRBJ2-7 | NA | TRBV15 | NA | CATSRDVSDYEQYF | TGTGCCACCAGCAGAGATGTTAGTGACTACGAGCAGTACTTC
TRBJ1-5 | NA | TRBV19 | NA | CAGGAVNQPQHF | TGTGCAGGAGGGGCGGTCAATCAGCCCCAGCATTTT
TRBJ2-7 | NA | TRBV27 | NA | CASSSTDIPYEQYF | TGTGCCAGCAGTTCCACCGACATACCCTACGAGCAGTACTTC
TRBJ2-1 | NA | TRBV6-1 | NA | CASSEAGQTYNEQFF | TGTGCCAGCAGTGAAGCTGGACAGACCTACAATGAGCAGTTCTTC
TRBJ1-2 | NA | TRBV28 | NA | CASSFPQGSGYTF | TGTGCCAGCAGTTTTCCCCAGGGTTCGGGCTACACCTTC
TRBJ2-5 | NA | TRBV6-5 | TRBD1 | CASSYGTGKETQYF | TGTGCCAGCAGTTACGGGACAGGGAAAGAGACCCAGTACTTC
TRBJ2-2 | NA | TRBV5-4 | NA | CASSFSRGKNTGELFF | TGTGCCAGCAGCTTCAGCCGGGGGAAGAACACCGGGGAGCTGTTTTTT
TRBJ2-7 | NA | TRBV6-5 | TRBD2 | CASSYGRGSSYEQYF | TGTGCCAGCAGTTACGGGCGGGGGAGCTCCTACGAGCAGTACTTC
TRBJ2-2 | NA | TRBV24-1 | NA | CATSDLRAGELFF | TGTGCCACCAGTGATTTGCGGGCCGGGGAGCTGTTTTTT
TRBJ1-2 | few | TRBV27 | NA | CASSLDGRGYGYTF | TGTGCCAGCAGTTTAGACGGCAGGGGCTATGGCTACACCTTC
TRBJ2-7 | NA | TRBV28 | NA | CASSSISGFSYEQYF | TGTGCCAGCAGTTCCATATCGGGATTCTCCTACGAGCAGTACTTC
TRBJ1-2 | NA | TRBV6-6 | NA | CASSGPGGRYGYTF | TGTGCCAGCAGTGGGCCGGGGGGAAGGTATGGCTACACCTTC
TRBJ2-2 | few | TRBV19 | NA | CASSTGPVGELFF | TGTGCCAGTAGTACAGGCCCAGTCGGGGAGCTGTTTTTT
TRBJ2-2 | NA | TRBV6-5 | TRBD1 | CASSRTGTNTGELFF | TGTGCCAGCAGTCGGACAGGGACGAACACCGGGGAGCTGTTTTTT
TRBJ2-5 | NA | TRBV7-2 | TRBD1 | CASSAQGARETQYF | TGTGCCAGCAGCGCTCAGGGGGCGCGGGAGACCCAGTACTTC
TRBJ1-5 | few | TRBV6-5 | NA | CASRDTLPRGQPQHF | TGTGCCAGCCGGGACACCTTGCCGAGGGGGCAGCCCCAGCATTTT
TRBJ2-1 | NA | TRBV28 | NA | CASSGARTNAEQFF | TGTGCCAGCAGTGGGGCCAGGACTAACGCTGAGCAGTTCTTC
TRBJ1-2 | NA | TRBV2 | TRBD1 | CASSQDRDVGYTF | TGTGCCAGCAGCCAGGACAGGGACGTTGGCTACACCTTC
TRBJ1-6 | NA | TRBV6-2/TRBV6-3 | NA | CASSYVQDGNSPLHF | TGTGCCAGCAGTTACGTACAGGACGGGAATTCACCCCTCCACTTT
TRBJ1-2 | NA | TRBV12-3/TRBV12-4 | NA | CASSLRQVLGYTF | TGTGCCAGCAGTTTACGTCAGGTCCTGGGCTACACCTTC
TRBJ2-5 | NA | TRBV7-3 | NA | CASSLTPRETQYF | TGTGCCAGCAGCTTAACCCCTCGAGAGACCCAGTACTTC
TRBJ1-1 | NA | TRBV28 | NA | CASSLSGGGTEAFF | TGTGCCAGCAGTCTAAGCGGGGGTGGAACTGAAGCTTTCTTT
TRBJ2-1 | NA | TRBV2 | TRBD2 | CASRRSSGIASSSYNEQFF | TGTGCCAGCAGGCGGTCTAGCGGGATCGCCTCGAGCTCCTACAATGAGCAGTTCTTC
TRBJ2-3 | NA | TRBV3-1/TRBV3-2 | NA | CASSQEGGGDTQYF | TGTGCCAGCAGCCAGGAGGGGGGGGGCGATACGCAGTATTTT
TRBJ1-2 | NA | TRBV19 | NA | CASSRTSSYGYTF | TGTGCCAGTAGTAGGACAAGCTCCTATGGCTACACCTTC
TRBJ1-2 | NA | TRBV25-1 | NA | CASSAPGGYGYTF | TGTGCCAGCAGTGCCCCTGGGGGGTATGGCTACACCTTC
TRBJ2-7 | NA | TRBV6-5 | NA | CASRRTRGDYEQYF | TGTGCCAGCAGACGGACAAGGGGCGACTACGAGCAGTACTTC
TRBJ2-7 | NA | TRBV4-2 | NA | CASSQAGGLFNYEQYF | TGTGCCAGCAGCCAAGCAGGCGGACTCTTCAACTACGAGCAGTACTTC
TRBJ1-5 | NA | TRBV2 | NA | CASRLQQAGNQPQHF | TGTGCCAGCAGACTTCAACAAGCGGGGAATCAGCCCCAGCATTTT